These 17 T cell receptor beta chains were sequenced from one sample in a study of T cell repertoires in cytomegalovirus infection. Their antigens remain unidentified. TCRdb called the reads again in MiXCR, with one record for every CDR3 protein. The table lists 900,000 to 950,000 distinct CDR3 sequences, about 33% of them singletons. This specimen was cultured CD8+ T cells from PBMCs, taken from culture after CMV antigen stimulation. All receptors come from a human donor in good health (CMV status not recorded). Some clones in this sample may be carry-over from other donors' samples.

This clonotype was picked up a small number of times. This chain uses TRBV6-1 with TRBJ2-2; unclear D gene. The CDR3 extends over 13 amino acids. The germline V gene has CDR1 MNHNS and CDR2 SASEGT. The V gene lost 5 bases and the J gene lost 7 bases, with 11 bases spanning the gap. The CDR3 loop reads CASSYTGGGELFF. The DNA for the CDR3 is TGTGCCAGCAGTTATACGGGTGGCGGGGAGCTGTTTTTT.

This clonotype has only a few counts. The rearrangement links TRBV12-3 or TRBV12-4 to TRBJ2-3; 13 nucleotides line up with TRBD2. Losses at the gene ends were 3 bases for V and 3 bases for J; bases not matched to a gene: 12. This CDR3 has 19 amino acids. The CDR3 spells CASSFATSGGVKDTDTQYF. In DNA form, the CDR3 reads TGTGCCAGCAGTTTCGCCACTAGCGGGGGGGTAAAGGATACAGATACGCAGTATTTT.

The chain has TRBV20-1 and TRBJ2-7; a possible D gene is TRBD2 (6 bases). V was shortened by 1 base and J by 3 bases, with 10 bases between the two germline ends. Germline values: CDR1 DFQATT, CDR2 SNEGSKA (reference sequence). This CDR3 contains 13 residues. This CDR3 reads CSARAGGFYEQYV. In nucleotides, the CDR3 is TGCAGTGCTAGAGCCGGGGGATTCTACGAGCAGTACGTC.

The chain uses TRBV2 and TRBJ2-1, with D possibly being TRBD1 or TRBD2 (5 bases each). The CDR3 has 16 amino acids. Germline lookup yields CDR1 SNHLY and CDR2 FYNNEI. Trimming shortened V by 6 bases and J by 0 bases, and 15 bases separated the two germline ends. The CDR3 DNA reads as TGTGCCAGCAGCCGGGGACCCCCTGGCTCCTACAATGAGCAGTTCTTC. This translates into CASSRGPPGSYNEQFF.

This chain joins TRBV7-9 and TRBJ1-6; weak D call: TRBD1 (5 bases). The CDR3 totals 14 residues. Trimming removed 7 bases at V and 6 bases at J, with 13 bases between. Germline lookup yields CDR1 SEHNR and CDR2 FQNEAQ (reference sequence). The CDR3, as DNA: TGTGCCAGCACCCGGGACGGACGTAATTCACCCCTCCACTTT. Amino acid sequence: CASTRDGRNSPLHF.

This clonotype occurred many times. The CDR3 DNA sequence: TGTGCCAGCAGCGCGGGAGTTACAGGGGAGGCGTATGGCTACACCTTC. Protein sequence: CASSAGVTGEAYGYTF. This chain links TRBV7-9 with TRBJ1-2, with 7 bases aligning to TRBD1. Germline V gene lookup returns CDR1 SEHNR and CDR2 FQNEAQ (reference sequence). The V and J ends lost 5 bases and 5 bases, in that order; junction bases with no gene match: 14. The CDR3 is made up of 16 amino acids.

The chain is built from TRBV29-1 and TRBJ2-2; 7 bases map to TRBD1. V shed 4 bases, J shed 5 bases, and the junction held 13 bases outside the gene matches. Germline-derived CDR1 and CDR2 are SQVTM and ANQGSEA. This CDR3 has 16 residues. The CDR3 sequence is CSVVGRGGSGTGELFF. The CDR3 DNA sequence: TGCAGCGTTGTTGGGCGAGGGGGCTCCGGGACCGGGGAGCTGTTTTTT.

V gene TRBV5-1 combines with J gene TRBJ2-3; D is possibly TRBD1 (6 bases). Germline CDR1 reads SGHRS; CDR2 reads YFSETQ. The V end was cut by 3 bases, the J end by 2 bases, with 13 bases between. This CDR3 has 15 amino acids. CDR3: CASSSAQGNTDTQYF. The CDR3 DNA is TGCGCCAGCAGCTCGGCACAGGGTAACACAGATACGCAGTATTTT. Full variable domain (remainder filled in from reference TRBV5-1 and TRBJ2-3): KAGVTQTPRYLIKTRGQQVTLSCSPISGHRSVSWYQQTPGQGLQFLFEYFSETQRNKGNFPGRFSGRQFSNSRSEMNVSTLELGDSALYLCASSSAQGNTDTQYFGPGTRLTVL.

The chain couples TRBV6-6 to TRBJ1-4, with 9 bases lining up with TRBD1. The V segment lost 7 bases and the J segment 8 bases; nucleotides outside the gene matches: 8. From germline, CDR1 is MNHNY and CDR2 SVGAGI (reference sequence). The CDR3 runs 14 residues. The CDR3 protein is CASTSDRGGEKLFF. DNA of the CDR3: TGTGCCAGCACCTCAGACAGGGGGGGCGAAAAACTGTTTTTT.

As for this clonotype: With a much larger clone just one base away, this may be a read error. Because the CDR3's place on the DNA is in doubt, the DNA is left out and the CDR3 is given as listed by TCRdb. The chain's CDR3 is CASRPVAGGTYVLDSPHHF. The chain has TRBV7-6 and TRBJ1-6; no DNA check was done on the table's D call, TRBD1. CDR1 is SGHVS and CDR2 is FNYEAQ in the germline V gene. The length of the CDR3 is 19 amino acids, counting both ends.

The chain recombines TRBV2 with TRBJ2-1; tentatively, D is TRBD1 (6 bases). Germline V gives CDR1 SNHLY, CDR2 FYNNEI. The CDR3 runs to 15 residues. Trimming pared 5 bases from V and 3 bases from J, leaving 14 bases between. The DNA of the CDR3 is TGTGCCAGCAGTACACAGGGTGGCCACTACAATGAGCAGTTCTTC. It codes for CASSTQGGHYNEQFF.

There are a few counts of this clonotype. V and J are TRBV20-1 and TRBJ1-3; possibly TRBD1 for D (5 bases). This CDR3 contains 14 residues. Trimming shortened V by 2 bases and J by 2 bases, and 10 bases separated the two germline ends. Germline V CDR1 and CDR2: DFQATT, SNEGSKA (reference sequence). CDR3 amino acids: CSARTRVAGNTIYF. CDR3 nucleotide sequence: TGCAGTGCTAGAACCAGGGTTGCTGGAAACACCATATATTTT.

Regarding this clonotype: An end of the junction does not agree with germline; a read error may underlie this. The chain uses TRBV15 and TRBJ2-2, with D perhaps TRBD2 (5 bases). Per the germline V gene, CDR1 is LNHNV and CDR2 is YYDKDF (reference sequence). There are 18 residues in the CDR3. The DNA of the CDR3 is TGTGCCACCAGCCTCCCAAGAGGGTTGACGACGAACCCCGGGGAGCTGTTTTTT. This sequence encodes CATSLPRGLTTNPGELFF.

This clonotype was found once. The CDR3 spells CASSQSWAGASGELFF. CDR3 DNA sequence: TGCGCCAGCAGCCAATCGTGGGCGGGGGCCTCCGGGGAGCTGTTTTTT. This sequence joins TRBV4-3 and TRBJ2-2; D is perhaps TRBD2 (7 bases). The CDR3 is 16 amino acids. V lost 2 bases to trimming and J lost 6 bases, with 16 bases between them. CDR1 is LGHNA, CDR2 YSLEER, per germline.

This clonotype was observed a few times. The J gene is TRBJ2-2, the V gene TRBV6-5; 8 bases align to TRBD1. V trimming: 2 bases; J trimming: 0 bases; junction bases outside the gene matches: 8. The CDR3 is 18 amino acids. Germline-derived CDR1 and CDR2 are MNHEY and SVGAGI. CDR3 amino acids: CASSYLNLDRANTGELFF. CDR3 nucleotide sequence: TGTGCCAGCAGTTACCTAAACTTGGACAGGGCGAACACCGGGGAGCTGTTTTTT.

The chain joins TRBV12-5 to TRBJ1-2, with a tentative D call TRBD1 (6 bases). Trimming removed 1 base from V and 4 bases from J, with 7 bases in between. CDR1 LGHNT and CDR2 FRNRAP come from the germline V gene. The CDR3 consists of 13 residues. CDR3 residues: CASGLGTAYGYTF. The CDR3 DNA is TGTGCTAGTGGTTTGGGGACAGCCTATGGCTACACCTTC.

The chain uses TRBV6-6 and TRBJ2-1; 7 bases match TRBD2. V lost 2 bases to trimming and J lost 0 bases; unmatched junction nucleotides: 4. CDR3 length equals 16 residues. Germline V gene lookup returns CDR1 MNHNY and CDR2 SVGAGI (reference sequence). The CDR3 here is CASSYGSGGSYNEQFF. CDR3 DNA sequence: TGTGCCAGCAGTTACGGGTCGGGGGGCTCCTACAATGAGCAGTTCTTC.